Following are 28 T cell receptor beta chains from one sample sequenced in a study of blood T cell repertoires in COVID-19. TCRdb's table, derived via immunoSEQ multiplex PCR, lists solely in-frame clones and lacks some. This sample yields fewer than 150,000 clones, of which about 84% are seen a single time; roughly 1.7% belongs to the top ten. Sequenced: PBMCs or T cells enriched from blood (not recorded which). The receptor set was obtained from a woman aged 18-35 years who had been exposed to COVID-19.

This chain's CDR3 is CASSLNTGVFGETQYF. The CDR3 nucleotides are TGTGCCAGCAGCTTAAACACAGGGGTGTTTGGGGAGACCCAGTACTTC. The rearrangement joins TRBV11-2 to TRBJ2-5; 7 nucleotides match TRBD1. V lost 2 bases, J lost 5 bases, and 11 bases stayed unmatched. This CDR3 is built from 16 residues. CDR1 SGHAT and CDR2 FQNNGV come from the germline V gene. The full variable domain, rest sourced from reference TRBV11-2 and TRBJ2-5, is EAGVAQSPRYKIIEKRQSVAFWCNPISGHATLYWYQQILGQGPKLLIQFQNNGVVDDSQLPKDRFSAERLKGVDSTLKIQPAKLEDSAVYLCASSLNTGVFGETQYFGPGTRLLVL.

This clone is a singleton in its sample. The chain combines TRBV5-1 with TRBJ2-7; 7 nucleotides match TRBD1. CDR3 size: 17 residues. V shed 2 bases, J shed 1 base, and the junction held 12 bases outside the gene matches. Per germline, CDR1 SGHRS and CDR2 YFSETQ. The CDR3 loop is CASSFRTGPRESYEQYF. The CDR3 nucleotides read TGCGCCAGCAGCTTTCGGACAGGCCCTCGGGAATCCTACGAGCAGTACTTC.

J is TRBJ1-5 and V is TRBV5-1; TRBD1 is a possible D gene (6 bases). The CDR3 spans 13 residues. Trimming pared 0 bases from V and 6 bases from J, leaving 7 bases between. Germline CDR1 reads SGHRS; CDR2 reads YFSETQ. CDR3 loop: CASSLGGRQPQHF. CDR3 coding DNA: TGCGCCAGCAGCTTGGGGGGGCGTCAGCCCCAGCATTTT.

This rearrangement joins TRBV11-2 to TRBJ2-7; D is unclear. This CDR3 has 14 residues. Germline assignment: CDR1 SGHAT and CDR2 FQNNGV. V gave up 1 base and J gave up 0 bases, with 7 bases separating them. CDR3 DNA sequence: TGTGCCAGCAGCTTAGGTTTTAGCTCCTACGAGCAGTACTTC. Protein product: CASSLGFSSYEQYF.

The chain employs TRBV9 and TRBJ2-7; a weak D match, TRBD1 (5 bases). This CDR3 contains 14 residues. V was pared by 3 bases and J by 2 bases, with 12 bases between. Germline CDR1 SGDLS, CDR2 YYNGEE. The CDR3 nucleotides are TGTGCCAGCAGCGCGAGAGACAGACCCTACGAGCAGTACTTC. Protein product: CASSARDRPYEQYF. The full variable domain, rest sourced from reference TRBV9 and TRBJ2-7, is DSGVTQTPKHLITATGQRVTLRCSPRSGDLSVYWYQQSLDQGLQFLIQYYNGEERAKGNILERFSAQQFPDLHSELNLSSLELGDSALYFCASSARDRPYEQYFGPGTRLTVT.

The chain carries TRBV25-1 and TRBJ2-2; 9 bases line up with TRBD2. After removal of 2 bases from V and 9 bases from J, the junction contained 10 bases not matched to a gene. Looked up from germline, CDR1 is MGHDK and CDR2 is SYGVNS. The CDR3 has 16 amino acids. CDR3 nucleotides: TGTGCCAGCAGTGAACCGAGCGGGAGGATTGGACGGGAGCTGTTTTTT. As protein: CASSEPSGRIGRELFF. The variable domain in full, with the rest retrieved from reference TRBV25-1 and TRBJ2-2, is EADIYQTPRYLVIGTGKKITLECSQTMGHDKMYWYQQDPGMELHLIHYSYGVNSTEKGDLSSESTVSRIRTEHFPLTLESARPSHTSQYLCASSEPSGRIGRELFFGEGSRLTVL.

This clone was found once. The rearrangement links TRBV12-3 or TRBV12-4 to TRBJ1-2; D unresolved. The CDR3 loop spans 13 amino acids. Trimming pared 3 bases from V and 3 bases from J, leaving 8 bases between. CDR3 region: CASSFDGYYGYTF. In nucleotides, the CDR3 is TGTGCCAGCAGTTTTGACGGGTACTATGGCTACACCTTC.

The V and J genes are TRBV5-8 and TRBJ2-2; 13 bases agree with TRBD2. Germline assignment: CDR1 SGHTS and CDR2 YDEGEE. This CDR3 region has 18 residues. Trimming at V came to 3 bases and at J to 3 bases, leaving 8 bases not matched to a gene. CDR3 DNA sequence: TGTGCCAGCAGCTACCCGGGACTAGCGGGAAGGGACACCGGGGAGCTGTTTTTT. Translated: CASSYPGLAGRDTGELFF.

The chain joins TRBV2 to TRBJ1-6; D is possibly TRBD1 (6 bases). Deletions cut 3 bases from V and 8 bases from J, with 14 bases between. This CDR3 spans 15 amino acids. Germline V gene data show CDR1 as SNHLY and CDR2 as FYNNEI. This CDR3 is CASSENRAVHSPLHF. The CDR3, as DNA: TGTGCCAGCAGTGAGAACAGGGCGGTCCATTCACCCCTCCACTTT.

The chain recombines TRBV7-2 with TRBJ1-4; D unresolved. V lost 4 bases and J 7 bases, leaving 13 bases between the germline ends. This CDR3 region has 14 residues. Looked up from germline, CDR1 is SGHTA and CDR2 is FQGNSA. The CDR3 DNA reads TGTGCCAGCAGCTCGCTAAGATTCGGTGAAAAACTGTTTTTT. It translates to CASSSLRFGEKLFF.

With regard to this clone: This specimen includes other DNA sequences encoding the same CDR3. The CDR3 region is CASSLQETQYF. The DNA for the CDR3 is TGCGCCAGCAGCCTCCAAGAGACCCAGTACTTC. This chain uses TRBV5-1 with TRBJ2-5; no firm D call. The CDR3 extends over 11 amino acids. V lost 4 bases and J 1 base, leaving 2 bases between the germline ends. The germline CDR1 and CDR2 sequences are SGHRS and YFSETQ.

The rearrangement joins TRBV2 to TRBJ2-1, with TRBD2 matching 14 bases. This CDR3 spans 15 amino acids. V dropped 7 bases and J dropped 9; count of bases not matched to a gene: 8. Per germline, CDR1 SNHLY and CDR2 FYNNEI. The CDR3 spells CASTGTSGRLGEQFF. CDR3 sequence (DNA): TGTGCCAGCACCGGGACTAGCGGGAGATTGGGTGAGCAGTTCTTC. The variable domain in full, completed from reference TRBV2 and TRBJ2-1, reads EPEVTQTPSHQVTQMGQEVILRCVPISNHLYFYWYRQILGQKVEFLVSFYNNEISEKSEIFDDQFSVERPDGSNFTLKIRSTKLEDSAMYFCASTGTSGRLGEQFFGPGTRLTVL.

This chain uses TRBV19 with TRBJ1-5, with D hard to call. This CDR3 is 13 amino acids long. CDR1 is LNHDA and CDR2 is SQIVND in the germline V gene (reference sequence). Trimming stripped 5 bases from V and 5 bases from J, with 10 bases between. CDR3 DNA: TGTGCCAGTAGTCCCGGAGGATATCAGCCCCAGCATTTT. Its protein is CASSPGGYQPQHF.

This clone has a handful of counts. The chain joins TRBV14 to TRBJ2-3; D perhaps matches TRBD1 (6 bases). CDR3 length equals 14 residues. Germline CDR1 reads SGHDN; CDR2 reads FVKESK. The V end lost 4 bases, the J end lost 6 bases, and 14 bases lay between the germline ends. CDR3 in amino acids: CASSPSVGHDTQYF. CDR3 DNA sequence: TGTGCCAGCAGCCCGTCCGTGGGACATGATACGCAGTATTTT.

The chain combines TRBV5-5 with TRBJ1-2; a possible D gene is TRBD1 (5 bases). CDR1 is SGHKS and CDR2 is YYEKEE in the germline V gene (reference sequence). This CDR3 spans 14 amino acids. Trimming stripped 7 bases from V and 2 bases from J, with 15 bases between. DNA for the CDR3: TGTGCCAGCGGAATTGGGGAGGGGAACTATGGCTACACCTTC. It yields the protein CASGIGEGNYGYTF.

The table lists this clone with many counts. The V gene is TRBV5-5, the J gene TRBJ2-7; TRBD2 agrees at 11 bases. The length of the CDR3 is 18 residues. With V trimmed by 4 bases and J by 5 bases, 17 bases remained unmatched. Germline assignment: CDR1 SGHKS and CDR2 YYEKEE (reference sequence). CDR3 protein: CASSPGTSGDRGLHEQYF. The DNA of the CDR3 is TGTGCCAGCAGCCCCGGGACTAGCGGAGACCGGGGGCTTCACGAGCAGTACTTC.

V is TRBV7-9 and J is TRBJ1-5; D gene unclear. Germline CDR1 reads SEHNR; CDR2 reads FQNEAQ (reference sequence). CDR3 length: 18 amino acids. Trimming pared 1 base from V and 1 base from J, leaving 17 bases between. In nucleotides, the CDR3 is TGTGCCAGCAGCTTAGTCCTGTCAACACGCGGAAGCAATCAGCCCCAGCATTTT. Amino acids: CASSLVLSTRGSNQPQHF.

The CDR3 is CASSLHSNQPQHF. In DNA, the CDR3 is TGTGCCAGCAGTTTACATAGCAATCAGCCCCAGCATTTT. The genes are TRBV28 and TRBJ1-5; D gene unclear. Germline loops: CDR1 MDHEN, CDR2 SYDVKM. The V and J ends lost 2 bases and 0 bases respectively, with 2 bases between them. There are 13 residues in the CDR3.

In the case of this clone: Sequence at one end of the junction differs from germline and may be a read error. The chain uses TRBV16 and TRBJ1-6; weak D call: TRBD1 (5 bases). CDR1 and CDR2 (germline): KGHSY, FQNENV. CDR3 length: 16 amino acids. The CDR3 region is CASGQPFAGTHSPLHF. In DNA form, the CDR3 reads TGTGCCAGCGGCCAACCCTTCGCGGGGACTCATTCACCCCTCCACTTT.

The chain carries TRBV7-3 and TRBJ2-1, with 7 bases lining up with TRBD1. Trimming cost V 5 bases and J 9 bases; bases outside gene matches: 13. The CDR3 spans 15 residues. Looked up from germline, CDR1 is SGHTA and CDR2 is FQGTGA. CDR3 nucleotide sequence: TGTGCCAGCAGCCCGGACAGGTCCTTCTATGCTGAGCAGTTCTTC. Its translation: CASSPDRSFYAEQFF.

The chain couples TRBV27 to TRBJ2-7, with 9 positions matching TRBD2. There are 14 residues in the CDR3. J lost 2 bases, V lost 7 bases, and 6 bases had no gene match. CDR1 and CDR2 (germline): MNHEY, SMNVEV (reference sequence). The CDR3 loop reads CASKIAGAPYEQYF. The CDR3 DNA reads as TGTGCCAGCAAAATAGCGGGAGCCCCCTACGAGCAGTACTTC.

The V gene is TRBV27, the J gene TRBJ2-7; TRBD1 matches 10 bases. CDR1 and CDR2 (germline): MNHEY, SMNVEV (reference sequence). The CDR3 is 15 amino acids. V lost 4 bases, J lost 3 bases, and 6 bases stayed unmatched. The DNA of the CDR3 is TGTGCCAGCAGTTCCCCGGGACAGGGGATCTACGAGCAGTACTTC. This encodes CASSSPGQGIYEQYF.

The V and J genes are TRBV3-1 (or the pseudogene TRBV3-2) and TRBJ1-4, with 7 bases matching TRBD1. J lost 11 bases, V lost 4 bases, and 4 bases had no gene match. The germline V gene encodes CDR1 LGHDT and CDR2 YNNKEL (reference sequence). The CDR3 totals 12 residues. The CDR3 loop reads CASSPGTAKLFF. The CDR3 DNA follows: TGTGCCAGCAGCCCAGGGACAGCCAAACTGTTTTTT.

The CDR3 DNA reads TGTGCCAGCAGCCTGTCGGGACTCCCGTCGGGGTTCTTC. Translation: CASSLSGLPSGFF. V and J are TRBV14 and TRBJ2-1; a possible D gene is TRBD2 (6 bases). CDR3 length equals 13 residues. Germline V gene sequence: CDR1 SGHDN, CDR2 FVKESK. Trimming removed 4 bases at V and 15 bases at J, with 19 bases between.

The chain uses TRBV9 and TRBJ2-1; 11 bases agree with TRBD2. V gave up 4 bases and J gave up 8 bases; unmatched junction bases: 11. Per germline, CDR1 SGDLS and CDR2 YYNGEE. The CDR3 extends over 16 amino acids. This chain's CDR3 is CASSQRLAGWGDEQFF. As DNA, the CDR3 is TGTGCCAGCAGCCAGAGACTAGCGGGATGGGGCGATGAGCAGTTCTTC.

The chain combines TRBV6-1 with TRBJ1-3; TRBD1 agrees at 11 bases. Germline loops: CDR1 MNHNS, CDR2 SASEGT. This CDR3 is 16 amino acids long. Unmatched junction bases numbered 5, after V lost 4 bases and J lost 3 bases. DNA of the CDR3: TGTGCCAGCAGTGCCCGGACAGGGGGCGTTGGAAACACCATATATTTT. Translated: CASSARTGGVGNTIYF.

This sequence joins TRBV3-1 (or the pseudogene TRBV3-2) and TRBJ1-6; 9 bases match TRBD1. Germline values: CDR1 LGHDT, CDR2 YNNKEL (reference sequence). The CDR3 has 14 residues. V was clipped by 7 bases and J by 9 bases; unmatched bases: 7. Here the CDR3 reads CASTLQGASSPLHF. DNA for the CDR3: TGTGCCAGCACCTTACAGGGGGCAAGTTCACCCCTCCACTTT.

V is TRBV7-6 and J is TRBJ1-4, with 9 bases identical to TRBD1. CDR1 is SGHVS, CDR2 FNYEAQ, per germline. The V gene end was trimmed by 4 bases and the J gene end by 5 bases; junction bases not matched to a gene: 5. The CDR3 is 15 residues long. Here the CDR3 DNA reads TGTGCCAGCAGCTCACCACAGGGGGCAAATGAAAAACTGTTTTTT. It translates to CASSSPQGANEKLFF. The variable domain in full, with the rest retrieved from reference TRBV7-6 and TRBJ1-4, is GAGVSQSPRYKVTKRGQDVALRCDPISGHVSLYWYRQALGQGPEFLTYFNYEAQQDKSGLPNDRFSAERPEGSISTLTIQRTEQRDSAMYRCASSSPQGANEKLFFGSGTQLSVL.